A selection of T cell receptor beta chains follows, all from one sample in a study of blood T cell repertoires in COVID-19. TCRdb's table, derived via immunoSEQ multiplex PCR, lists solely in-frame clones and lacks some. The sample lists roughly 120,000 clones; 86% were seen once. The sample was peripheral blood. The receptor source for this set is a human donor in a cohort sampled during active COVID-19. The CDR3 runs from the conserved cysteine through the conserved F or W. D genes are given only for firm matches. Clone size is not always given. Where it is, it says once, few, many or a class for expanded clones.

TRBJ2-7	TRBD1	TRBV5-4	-	TGTGCCAGCAGCTTGGCGCCAGGGGGCCAGTACGAGCAGTACTTC	CASSLAPGGQYEQYF
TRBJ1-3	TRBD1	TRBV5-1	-	TGCGCCAGCAGCTTGGGTGACAGGGCGGACACCATATATTTT	CASSLGDRADTIYF
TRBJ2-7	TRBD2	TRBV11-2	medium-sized	TGTGCCAGCAGACCCGGGACTAGCGCGTCCCACGAGCAGTACTTC	CASRPGTSASHEQYF
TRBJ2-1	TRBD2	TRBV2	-	TGTGCCAGCAGGGCGATTCTAGCGGGAGGCGTCAATGAGCAGTTCTTC	CASRAILAGGVNEQFF
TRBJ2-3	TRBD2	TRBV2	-	TGTGCCAGCAGACTAGCGGGTGGTGGGGATACGCAGTATTTT	CASRLAGGGDTQYF
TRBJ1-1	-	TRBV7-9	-	TGTGCCAGCAGCCGTCCCTTCGCCACAGGGTGGGTTTTCTTT	CASSRPFATGWVFF
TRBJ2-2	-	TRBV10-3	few	TGTGCCACAAACAGGGAGGGCACCGGGGAGCTGTTTTTT	CATNREGTGELFF
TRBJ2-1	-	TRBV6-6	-	TGTGCCAGCAACTTCAAAGCGGGTACTTACAATGAGCAGTTCTTC	CASNFKAGTYNEQFF
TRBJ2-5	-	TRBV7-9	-	TGTGCCAGCAGCTTCGAGAACAGGGAGACCCAGTACTTC	CASSFENRETQYF
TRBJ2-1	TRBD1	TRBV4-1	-	TGCGCCAGCAGCCTGATGACAGGGGACAATGAGCAGTTCTTC	CASSLMTGDNEQFF
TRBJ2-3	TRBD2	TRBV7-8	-	TGTGCCAGCAGCTTAAAAGCGGGGGAAAGAGATACGCAGTATTTT	CASSLKAGERDTQYF
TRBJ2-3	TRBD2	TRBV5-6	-	TGTGCCAGCAGCTTGGCGCGCTCCGCCGGGAGGACGGGAGATACGCAGTATTTT	CASSLARSAGRTGDTQYF
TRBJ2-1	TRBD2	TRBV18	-	TGTGCCAGCTCACCCAGCGCCGGTAGACTAGCGGGATCAAATGAGCAGTTCTTC	CASSPSAGRLAGSNEQFF
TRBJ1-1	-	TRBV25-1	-	TGTGCCAGCAGTGAATATATGCCGATGGCCGGGGCTTTCTTT	CASSEYMPMAGAFF
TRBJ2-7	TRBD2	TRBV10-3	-	TGTGCCAGCCAGCTAGCGGGAGGTGTTTACGAGCAGTACTTC	CASQLAGGVYEQYF
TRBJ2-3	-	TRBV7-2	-	TGTGCCAGCAGCTTATCACCGGATATGAGGACAGATACGCAGTATTTT	CASSLSPDMRTDTQYF
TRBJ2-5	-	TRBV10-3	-	TGTGCCATCAGCCCAGTCCAGGGGAACCAAGAGACCCAGTACTTC	CAISPVQGNQETQYF
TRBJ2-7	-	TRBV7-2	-	TGTGCCAGCAGCTTAGAGTGGGCGGGGAACTACGAGCAGTACTTC	CASSLEWAGNYEQYF
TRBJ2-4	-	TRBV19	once	TGTGCCAGTAGTATCCCCGCAGGGAAAAACATTCAGTACTTC	CASSIPAGKNIQYF
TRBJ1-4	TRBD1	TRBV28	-	TGTGCCAGCAGCCAGGGGGCGGATGAAAAACTGTTTTTT	CASSQGADEKLFF
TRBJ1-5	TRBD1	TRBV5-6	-	TGTGCCAGCAGCGTGCGGACAGGAGTGATTCAGCCCCAGCATTTT	CASSVRTGVIQPQHF
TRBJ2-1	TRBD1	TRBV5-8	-	TGTGCCAGCAGCAAGGACAGGGGGCGGAATGAGCAGTTCTTC	CASSKDRGRNEQFF
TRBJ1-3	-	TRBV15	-	TGTGCCACCAGCAGAGAATTGGCAGGGGTTGGAAACACCATATATTTT	CATSRELAGVGNTIYF
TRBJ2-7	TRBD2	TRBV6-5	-	TGTGCCAGCAGTACTTCTAGCGGGAGAATCTACGAGCAGTACTTC	CASSTSSGRIYEQYF
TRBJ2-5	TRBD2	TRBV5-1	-	TGCGCCAGCAGCTTGGCGGGACTAGCGGGAGGGCCGGAGACCCAGTACTTC	CASSLAGLAGGPETQYF
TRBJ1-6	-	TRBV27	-	TGTGCCAGCAAGGGGTCTAACTCCTATAATTCACCCCTCCACTTT	CASKGSNSYNSPLHF
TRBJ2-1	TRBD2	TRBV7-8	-	TGTGCCAGCAGCCCAGTCGGTAAGCGGGAGATAGACAATGAGCAGTTCTTC	CASSPVGKREIDNEQFF
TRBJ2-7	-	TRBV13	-	TGTGCCAGCAGCTCGTCATACCGAGGGGAGCAGTACTTC	CASSSSYRGEQYF
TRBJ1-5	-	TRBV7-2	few	TGTGCCAGCAGCTTTGGAGATTATAGCAATCAGCCCCAGCATTTT	CASSFGDYSNQPQHF
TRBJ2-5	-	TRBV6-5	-	TGTGCCAGCAGTTACCTTGACTATGGAGAGACCCAGTACTTC	CASSYLDYGETQYF
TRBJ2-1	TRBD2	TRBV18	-	TGTGCCAGCTCACCGGGACTAGCCTCCTACAATGAGCAGTTCTTC	CASSPGLASYNEQFF
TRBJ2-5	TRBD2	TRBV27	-	TGTGCCAGCAGCCTCACTAGCGGGAGCGGCGAGACCCAGTACTTC	CASSLTSGSGETQYF
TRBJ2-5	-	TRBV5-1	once	TGCGCCAGCACCCACGGACAGCAAGAGACCCAGTACTTC	CASTHGQQETQYF
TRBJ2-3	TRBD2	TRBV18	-	TGTGCCAGCTCCCCGACTAGCGGGTACGGTGGAGATACGCAGTATTTT	CASSPTSGYGGDTQYF
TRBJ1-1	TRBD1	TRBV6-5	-	TGTGCCAGCAGCGCAGGGGGGCACACTGAAGCTTTCTTT	CASSAGGHTEAFF
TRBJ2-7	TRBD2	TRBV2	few	TGTGCCAGCACTCGGACTAGCGGGGGATCCTACGAGCAGTACTTC	CASTRTSGGSYEQYF
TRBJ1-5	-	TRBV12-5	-	TGTGCTAGTGGTCCGGACAGTAGCAATCAGCCCCAGCATTTT	CASGPDSSNQPQHF
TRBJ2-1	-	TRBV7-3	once	TGTGCCAGCAGCCAAACCCCGGGTCTAAGGTTCAATGAGCAGTTCTTC	CASSQTPGLRFNEQFF